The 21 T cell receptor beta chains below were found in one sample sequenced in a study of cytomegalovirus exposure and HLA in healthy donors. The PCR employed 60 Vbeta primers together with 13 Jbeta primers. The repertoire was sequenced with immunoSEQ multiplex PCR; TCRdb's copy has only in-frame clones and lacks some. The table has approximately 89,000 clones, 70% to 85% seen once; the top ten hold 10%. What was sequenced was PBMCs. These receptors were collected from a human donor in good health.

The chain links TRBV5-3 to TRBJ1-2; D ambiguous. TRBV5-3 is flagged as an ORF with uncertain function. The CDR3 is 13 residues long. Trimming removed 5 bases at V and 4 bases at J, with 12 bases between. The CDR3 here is CARRPDTGYGYTF. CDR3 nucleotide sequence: TGTGCCAGAAGACCCGACACTGGCTATGGCTACACCTTC.

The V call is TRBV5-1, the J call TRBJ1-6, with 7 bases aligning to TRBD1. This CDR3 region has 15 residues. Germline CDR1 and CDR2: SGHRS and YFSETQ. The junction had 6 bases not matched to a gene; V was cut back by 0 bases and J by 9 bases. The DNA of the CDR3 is TGCGCCAGCAGCTTGGCCGGGACAGACACTTCACCCCTCCACTTT. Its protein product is CASSLAGTDTSPLHF.

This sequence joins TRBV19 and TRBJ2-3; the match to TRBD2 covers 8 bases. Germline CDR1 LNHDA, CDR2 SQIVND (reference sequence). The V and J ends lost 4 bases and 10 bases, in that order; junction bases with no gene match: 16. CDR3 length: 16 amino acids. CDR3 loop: CASSTPPGTRFTAQYF. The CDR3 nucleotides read TGTGCCAGTAGTACCCCCCCCGGGACTAGGTTTACCGCGCAGTATTTT.

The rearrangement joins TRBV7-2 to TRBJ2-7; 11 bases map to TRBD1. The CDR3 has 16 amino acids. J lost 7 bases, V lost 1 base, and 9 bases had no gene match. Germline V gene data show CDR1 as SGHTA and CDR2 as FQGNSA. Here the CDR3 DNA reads TGTGCCAGCAGCTTAGTTGGGACAGGGGGTCCAGGGGAGCAGTACTTC. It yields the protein CASSLVGTGGPGEQYF.

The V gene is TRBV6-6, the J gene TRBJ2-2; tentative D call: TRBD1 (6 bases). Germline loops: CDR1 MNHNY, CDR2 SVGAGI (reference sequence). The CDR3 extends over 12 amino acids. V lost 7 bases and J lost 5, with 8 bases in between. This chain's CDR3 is CASKGGTGELFF. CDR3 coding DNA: TGTGCCAGCAAAGGGGGAACCGGGGAGCTGTTTTTT.

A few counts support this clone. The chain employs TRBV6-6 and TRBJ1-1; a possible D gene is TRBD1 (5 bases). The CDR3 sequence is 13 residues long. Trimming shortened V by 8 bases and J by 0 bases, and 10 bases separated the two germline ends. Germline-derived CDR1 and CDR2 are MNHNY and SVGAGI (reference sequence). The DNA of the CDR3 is TGTGCCAGCGACAGCCATATGAACACTGAAGCTTTCTTT. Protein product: CASDSHMNTEAFF.

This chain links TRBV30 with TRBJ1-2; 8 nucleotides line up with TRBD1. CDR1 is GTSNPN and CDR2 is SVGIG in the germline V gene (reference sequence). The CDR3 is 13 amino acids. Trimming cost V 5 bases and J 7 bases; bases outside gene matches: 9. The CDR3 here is CAWGGQGSSGYTF. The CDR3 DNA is TGTGCCTGGGGAGGACAGGGAAGCTCTGGCTACACCTTC.

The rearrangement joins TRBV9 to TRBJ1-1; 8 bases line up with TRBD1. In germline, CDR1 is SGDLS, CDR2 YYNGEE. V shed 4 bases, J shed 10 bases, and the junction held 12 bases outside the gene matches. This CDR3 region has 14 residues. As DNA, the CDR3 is TGTGCCAGCAGCCCGAGACAGGGGCGGGGTGGAGCTTTCTTT. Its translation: CASSPRQGRGGAFF.

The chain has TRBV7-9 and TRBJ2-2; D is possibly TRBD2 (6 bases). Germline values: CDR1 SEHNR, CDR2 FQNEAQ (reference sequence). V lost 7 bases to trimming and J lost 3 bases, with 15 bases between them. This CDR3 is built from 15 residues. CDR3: CASNSWGEDTGELFF. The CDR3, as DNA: TGTGCCAGCAACTCTTGGGGGGAGGACACCGGGGAGCTGTTTTTT.

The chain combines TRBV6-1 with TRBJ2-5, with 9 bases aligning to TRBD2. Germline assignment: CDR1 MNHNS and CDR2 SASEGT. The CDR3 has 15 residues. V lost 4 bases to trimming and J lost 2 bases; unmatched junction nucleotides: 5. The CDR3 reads CASSGTTSGQETQYF. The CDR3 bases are TGTGCCAGCAGTGGCACGACTAGCGGACAAGAGACCCAGTACTTC.

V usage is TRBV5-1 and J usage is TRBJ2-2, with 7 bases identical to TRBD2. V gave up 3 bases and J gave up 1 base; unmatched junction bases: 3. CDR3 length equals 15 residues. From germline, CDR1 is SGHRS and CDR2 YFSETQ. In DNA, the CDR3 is TGCGCCAGCAGCTGGGAGGGCCAGAACACCGGGGAGCTGTTTTTT. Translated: CASSWEGQNTGELFF.

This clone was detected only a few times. This CDR3 is CAIDPSGMLGNTIYF. The DNA for the CDR3 is TGTGCCATCGACCCCTCAGGGATGCTAGGAAACACCATATATTTT. This chain joins TRBV10-3 and TRBJ1-3; tentatively, D is TRBD1 (5 bases). The CDR3 has 15 residues. Germline V gives CDR1 ENHRY, CDR2 SYGVKD. Trimming took 8 bases from V and 4 from J, leaving 18 bases between them.

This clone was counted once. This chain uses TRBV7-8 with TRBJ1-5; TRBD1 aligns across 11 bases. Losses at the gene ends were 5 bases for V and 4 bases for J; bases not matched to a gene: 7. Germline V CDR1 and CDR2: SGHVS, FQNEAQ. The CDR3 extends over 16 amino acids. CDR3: CASSLGQGVRNQPQHF. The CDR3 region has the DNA TGTGCCAGCAGCCTGGGACAGGGGGTTAGGAATCAGCCCCAGCATTTT.

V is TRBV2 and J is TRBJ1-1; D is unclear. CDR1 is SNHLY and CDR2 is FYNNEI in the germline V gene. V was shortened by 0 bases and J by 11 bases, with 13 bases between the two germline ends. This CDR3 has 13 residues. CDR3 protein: CASSEARSRGAFF. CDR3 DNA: TGTGCCAGCAGTGAAGCGCGTTCCCGAGGGGCTTTCTTT.

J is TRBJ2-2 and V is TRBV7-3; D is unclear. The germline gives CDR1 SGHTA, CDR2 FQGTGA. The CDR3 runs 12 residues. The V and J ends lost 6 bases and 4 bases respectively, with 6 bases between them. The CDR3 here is CASRAGTGELFF. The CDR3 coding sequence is TGTGCCAGCAGAGCTGGCACCGGGGAGCTGTTTTTT.

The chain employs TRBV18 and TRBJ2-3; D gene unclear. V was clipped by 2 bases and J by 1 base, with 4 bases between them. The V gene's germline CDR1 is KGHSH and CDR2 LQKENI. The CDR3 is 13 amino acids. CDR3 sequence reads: CASSPEGTDTQYF. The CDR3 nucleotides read TGTGCCAGCTCACCAGAGGGCACAGATACGCAGTATTTT.

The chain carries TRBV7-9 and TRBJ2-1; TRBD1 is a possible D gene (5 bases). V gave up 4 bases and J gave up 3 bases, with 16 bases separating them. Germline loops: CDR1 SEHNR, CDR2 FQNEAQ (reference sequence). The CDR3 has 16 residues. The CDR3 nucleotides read TGTGCCAGCAGCTACCTAAGGGGCGGTTTCTACAATGAGCAGTTCTTC. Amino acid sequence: CASSYLRGGFYNEQFF.

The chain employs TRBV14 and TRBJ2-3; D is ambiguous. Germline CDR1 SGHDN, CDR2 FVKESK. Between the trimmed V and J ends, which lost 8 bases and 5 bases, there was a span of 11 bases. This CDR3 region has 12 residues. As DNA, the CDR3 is TGTGCCAGCCGGAGATCCGGAGATACGCAGTATTTT. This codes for CASRRSGDTQYF.

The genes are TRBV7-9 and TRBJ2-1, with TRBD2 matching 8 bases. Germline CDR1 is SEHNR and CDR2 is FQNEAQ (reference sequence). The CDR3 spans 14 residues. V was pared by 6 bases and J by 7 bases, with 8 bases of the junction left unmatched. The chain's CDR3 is CASRYSGTVNEQFF. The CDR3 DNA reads TGTGCCAGCAGATATAGCGGGACTGTGAATGAGCAGTTCTTC.

The CDR3 nucleotides are TGTGCCAGCAGCGTTAGCAGGGGGGCGGGCTACAATGAGCAGTTCTTC. This sequence encodes CASSVSRGAGYNEQFF. This sequence joins TRBV7-2 and TRBJ2-1; tentative D call: TRBD1 (7 bases). V gave up 5 bases and J gave up 3 bases, with 17 bases separating them. CDR1 SGHTA and CDR2 FQGNSA come from the germline V gene. This CDR3 has 16 residues.

The CDR3 sequence: CASSLGRVEKLFF. The CDR3 nucleotides read TGTGCCAGCAGCTTGGGCAGGGTTGAAAAACTGTTTTTT. The chain links TRBV5-4 to TRBJ1-4, with D possibly TRBD1 on 5 matching bases. CDR1 is SGHNT, CDR2 YYREEE, per germline (reference sequence). The CDR3 contains 13 residues. V was trimmed by 0 bases and J by 7 bases, leaving 7 bases between them.